The source of this TCR beta chain is a study of blood T cell repertoires in COVID-19. In the study overall: Samples representing acute and convalescent COVID-19 were sourced from the United States, Italy and Spain. PBMCs, B-cell-depleted T cells, or T cells provided the cDNA or gDNA that made up the material.

In the original processing: Amplified reference gene primers provided the basis for estimating nucleated cell counts. Assay: immunoSEQ multiplex PCR; the TCRdb copy retains only in-frame clones and omits some. From that table come the V and J calls and clone size; the DNA was used to work out D and trimming. The table lists under 350,000 clones, 85% of them singletons, with just over 7% in the top ten. The CDR3 has 18 amino acids. After removal of 0 bases from V and 0 bases from J, the junction contained 9 bases not matched to a gene. Germline V CDR1 and CDR2: SGDLS, YYNGEE. This rearrangement joins TRBV9 to TRBJ2-3, with TRBD2 identical over 8 bases. This clonotype was obtained from a human donor in a cohort sampled during active COVID-19. The sequenced sample was peripheral blood. The CDR3 spells CASSVDPRTSISTDTQYF. The CDR3 region has the DNA TGTGCCAGCAGCGTAGACCCGCGGACTAGCATAAGCACAGATACGCAGTATTTT.